The TCR beta chain described here comes from a study of response to subunit inactivated influenza vaccine. About this clonotype: No antigen is known for it.

Study outcomes and limitations: The authors suggested that every seasonal influenza vaccination recruits few new T cells.

TCRdb processed the RT-PCR reads anew with MiXCR; each CDR3 protein has one entry. The sample shows 550,000 to 800,000 distinct CDR3 sequences, around 14% of them seen only once. The CDR3 length is 13 residues. V dropped 2 bases and J dropped 10 bases, with 15 bases sitting between them. The germline V gene encodes CDR1 DFQATT and CDR2 SNEGSKA (reference sequence). This chain links TRBV20-1 with TRBJ2-1; D perhaps matches TRBD2 (5 bases). Sample: PBMCs from blood, taken 11 to 12 days after vaccination. The receptor was isolated from a man in his fifties who received an inactivated influenza vaccine. The CDR3 DNA reads as TGCAGTGCTAGAATTAGCGCGGCTGGAGAGCAGTTCTTC. It yields the protein CSARISAAGEQFF.